These T cell receptor beta chains were read from a single sample in a study of blood T cell repertoires in COVID-19. Only in-frame clones appear in the TCRdb table, and some are missing; sequencing was by immunoSEQ multiplex PCR. Among around 270,000 clones listed, over 75% were seen once. Sequenced sample: PBMCs or T cells enriched from blood (not recorded which). The receptors come from a woman younger than 45 who had recovered from COVID-19. Each CDR3 is given with its conserved first and last residue. A D gene is named only where the DNA matches it firmly. Size is omitted from some rows. Given values are once, few, many or a class for expanded clones.

clone_size | d_call | j_call | v_call | cdr3_aa | cdr3_nt
few | TRBD1 | TRBJ1-1 | TRBV7-3 | CASSPGGQGVNTEAFF | TGTGCCAGCAGCCCAGGGGGTCAGGGTGTGAACACTGAAGCTTTCTTT
- | TRBD1 | TRBJ1-1 | TRBV28 | CASSHAGGRKNTEAFF | TGTGCCAGCAGCCACGCAGGGGGCAGAAAAAACACTGAAGCTTTCTTT
- | - | TRBJ1-2 | TRBV11-2 | CASSSSRTPQKRGGYTF | TGTGCCAGCAGCTCCTCCCGTACCCCGCAGAAAAGGGGAGGCTACACCTTC
- | TRBD2 | TRBJ2-3 | TRBV2 | CASTLAGGPLGDTDTQYF | TGTGCCAGCACTCTAGCGGGGGGACCTCTGGGGGACACAGATACGCAGTATTTT
- | - | TRBJ1-2 | TRBV5-1 | CASSLAPGEGEFFGYTF | TGCGCCAGCAGCTTGGCCCCCGGGGAGGGGGAGTTCTTTGGCTACACCTTC
- | TRBD1 | TRBJ2-5 | TRBV28 | CASSLLTTGEETQYF | TGTGCCAGCAGTCTCCTGACGACAGGGGAAGAGACCCAGTACTTC
- | - | TRBJ1-3 | TRBV7-7 | CASTWTTTSGNTIYF | TGTGCCAGCACATGGACAACCACCTCTGGAAACACCATATATTTT
- | - | TRBJ2-1 | TRBV7-9 | CASSQGEGEQFF | TGTGCCAGCAGCCAAGGGGAAGGTGAGCAGTTCTTC
once | TRBD1 | TRBJ1-4 | TRBV9 | CASSAGTGNEKLFF | TGTGCCAGCAGCGCCGGGACAGGGAATGAAAAACTGTTTTTT
- | - | TRBJ1-1 | TRBV2 | CASGGHSAEAFF | TGTGCCAGCGGGGGACACTCCGCTGAAGCTTTCTTT
- | TRBD1 | TRBJ1-6 | TRBV5-1 | CASSLRPGTGGSPLHF | TGCGCCAGCAGCTTGAGGCCCGGGACAGGAGGTTCACCCCTCCACTTT
- | TRBD2 | TRBJ2-7 | TRBV7-8 | CASSLALGSSPGLAVMYEQYF | TGTGCCAGCAGCTTAGCGCTGGGTTCATCGCCCGGACTAGCGGTGATGTACGAGCAGTACTTC
- | - | TRBJ2-6 | TRBV28 | CASCPIEKTGANVLTF | TGTGCCAGCTGTCCGATAGAAAAAACTGGGGCCAACGTCCTGACTTTC
- | - | TRBJ2-4 | TRBV5-1 | CASSLAESQNIQYF | TGCGCCAGCAGCTTGGCTGAGTCCCAAAACATTCAGTACTTC
- | - | TRBJ1-1 | TRBV6-2/TRBV6-3 | CASSYPSLGQNTEAFF | TGTGCCAGCAGTTACCCATCCTTGGGACAGAACACTGAAGCTTTCTTT
- | - | TRBJ2-5 | TRBV5-1 | CASSFSPRGRETQYF | TGCGCCAGCAGCTTCTCACCCCGGGGAAGAGAGACCCAGTACTTC
- | - | TRBJ2-5 | TRBV9 | CASSANQGRETQYF | TGTGCCAGCAGCGCTAACCAGGGTAGAGAGACCCAGTACTTC
once | - | TRBJ2-3 | TRBV19 | CASSPGNTDTQYF | TGTGCCAGTAGCCCAGGGAACACAGATACGCAGTATTTT
- | TRBD1 | TRBJ2-2 | TRBV12-3/TRBV12-4 | CASSVTGTGELFF | TGTGCCAGCAGTGTGACAGGGACCGGGGAGCTGTTTTTT
- | - | TRBJ1-2 | TRBV7-9 | CASSFVPLGGRPRGGYTF | TGTGCCAGCAGCTTTGTACCACTGGGGGGACGGCCAAGAGGGGGCTACACCTTC
- | - | TRBJ2-1 | TRBV28 | CASSSRLVEESYNEQFF | TGTGCCAGCAGTTCGCGACTGGTGGAGGAATCCTACAATGAGCAGTTCTTC
- | - | TRBJ2-5 | TRBV6-2/TRBV6-3 | CASSYPETQYF | TGTGCCAGCAGTTACCCGGAGACCCAGTACTTC
- | TRBD2 | TRBJ2-7 | TRBV2 | CASKAPGLAGTRYEQYF | TGTGCCAGCAAAGCACCGGGACTAGCGGGCACCCGCTACGAGCAGTACTTC
- | TRBD2 | TRBJ2-1 | TRBV18 | CASSGLAGDEQFF | TGTGCCAGCTCCGGACTAGCGGGAGATGAGCAGTTCTTC
- | TRBD1 | TRBJ2-2 | TRBV30 | CAWGQGPGELFF | TGTGCCTGGGGACAGGGGCCCGGGGAGCTGTTTTTT
- | - | TRBJ1-4 | TRBV25-1 | CASSEWGGLTNEKLFF | TGTGCCAGCAGTGAATGGGGGGGTCTGACTAATGAAAAACTGTTTTTT
- | TRBD1 | TRBJ1-1 | TRBV11-2 | CASSGPGQGWNTEAFF | TGTGCCAGCAGCGGACCGGGACAGGGGTGGAACACTGAAGCTTTCTTT
- | TRBD1 | TRBJ2-5 | TRBV18 | CASSLGTAQETQYF | TGTGCCAGCTCACTGGGGACAGCCCAAGAGACCCAGTACTTC
- | - | TRBJ1-2 | TRBV19 | CASTPTERRGYGYTF | TGTGCCAGTACCCCAACCGAACGGCGAGGCTATGGCTACACCTTC
- | TRBD1 | TRBJ2-2 | TRBV3-1/TRBV3-2 | CASSRQGSTGELFF | TGTGCCAGCAGCCGACAGGGGAGCACCGGGGAGCTGTTTTTT
- | - | TRBJ1-3 | TRBV7-9 | CASRPDSFSGNTIYF | TGTGCCAGCAGACCAGACAGTTTCTCTGGAAACACCATATATTTT
- | TRBD2 | TRBJ2-7 | TRBV6-9 | CASSYQTSGTYEQYF | TGTGCCAGCAGTTATCAGACTAGCGGGACGTACGAGCAGTACTTC
- | TRBD2 | TRBJ2-2 | TRBV24-1 | CATSATRTSGDNTGELFF | TGTGCCACCAGTGCCACCAGGACTAGCGGGGATAACACCGGGGAGCTGTTTTTT
- | - | TRBJ2-6 | TRBV6-5 | CASSYYEGANVLTF | TGTGCCAGCAGTTACTATGAGGGGGCCAACGTCCTGACTTTC
few | - | TRBJ1-5 | TRBV25-1 | CASSPSGEGGQPQHF | TGTGCCAGCAGTCCTTCAGGGGAGGGAGGTCAGCCCCAGCATTTT
- | - | TRBJ1-4 | TRBV6-4 | CASSGTAATNEKLFF | TGTGCCAGCAGTGGGACAGCAGCAACTAATGAAAAACTGTTTTTT
- | - | TRBJ1-1 | TRBV7-9 | CASSISGVDEAFF | TGTGCCAGCAGCATCTCGGGGGTGGATGAAGCTTTCTTT
few | - | TRBJ1-2 | TRBV7-6 | CASSKELKSGYTF | TGTGCCAGCAGCAAGGAGTTGAAGAGTGGCTACACCTTC
- | TRBD2 | TRBJ2-5 | TRBV24-1 | CATSDPLAGGETQYF | TGTGCCACCAGTGATCCGCTAGCGGGAGGAGAGACCCAGTACTTC
- | TRBD1 | TRBJ1-1 | TRBV14 | CASSQDGWGQLNTEAFF | TGTGCCAGCAGCCAAGATGGATGGGGACAGTTGAACACTGAAGCTTTCTTT
- | TRBD2 | TRBJ2-1 | TRBV2 | CASKHGLAGNYNEQFF | TGTGCCAGCAAGCATGGACTAGCGGGGAATTACAATGAGCAGTTCTTC
few | TRBD2 | TRBJ2-1 | TRBV25-1 | CASSDYVLAGGDEQFF | TGTGCCAGCAGTGACTATGTCCTAGCGGGGGGGGATGAGCAGTTCTTC